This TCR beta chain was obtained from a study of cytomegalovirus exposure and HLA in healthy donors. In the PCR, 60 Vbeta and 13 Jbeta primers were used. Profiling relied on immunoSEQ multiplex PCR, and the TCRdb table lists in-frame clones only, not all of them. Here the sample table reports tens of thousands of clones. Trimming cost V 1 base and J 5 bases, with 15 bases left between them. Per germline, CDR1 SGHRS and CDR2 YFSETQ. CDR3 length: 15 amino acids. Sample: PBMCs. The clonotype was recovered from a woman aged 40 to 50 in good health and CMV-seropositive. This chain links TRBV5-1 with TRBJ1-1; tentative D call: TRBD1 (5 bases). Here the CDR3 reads CASSLSQGSLTEAFF. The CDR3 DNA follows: TGCGCCAGCAGCTTGTCCCAGGGATCTCTTACTGAAGCTTTCTTT.